This T cell receptor (beta chain) is drawn from a study of blood T cell repertoires in COVID-19. At the level of the study: Material from acute and convalescent COVID-19 was sourced from the United States, Italy and Spain.

Germline CDR1 is SGHTA and CDR2 is FQGNSA. The V end was cut by 3 bases, the J end by 5 bases, with 5 bases between. The CDR3 has 12 residues. Sequenced by immunoSEQ multiplex PCR; TCRdb stores in-frame clones only, minus some. This sample carries 200,000 to 250,000 clones, more than 65% of them seen once, and the ten largest clones take approximately 10%. The sequence was obtained from a man aged 50-60 years with active or convalescent COVID-19. The chain is built from TRBV7-2 and TRBJ1-5; no reliable D call. Sequenced: peripheral blood. The CDR3 coding sequence is TGTGCCAGCAGCTTTCAGTATCAGCCCCAGCATTTT. This encodes CASSFQYQPQHF.